These 23 T cell receptor beta chains were sequenced from one sample in a study of CD8 T cells in Susac syndrome (dated by TCRdb to the late 2010s). Libraries were constructed by the immunoSEQ multiplex PCR assay. RNA was extracted with the RNeasy kit and about 0.5 to 1 ug was reverse transcribed using random hexamers. Clones were called with MiXCR by TCRdb after fastp trimmed the public reads at Q25, and only in-frame beta chains were retained. Each record represents a unique CDR3 protein, reported with the most common genes and DNA among its rows. The sample data list 130,000 or so distinct CDR3 sequences, and 75% to 90% of these were observed just once. Of the sample, roughly 0.53% is held by the ten largest clones. The sequenced sample was CD8+ T cells from PBMCs. These receptors were obtained from a human donor with multiple sclerosis.

This clonotype was counted once. The rearrangement uses TRBV3-1 and TRBJ2-7; possible D gene TRBD1, 6 bases. V lost 5 bases, J lost 2 bases, and 13 bases lay in between. There are 14 residues in the CDR3. The germline V gene has CDR1 LGHDT and CDR2 YNNKEL (reference sequence). The CDR3 loop is CASSSRTAPYEQYV. The CDR3 coding sequence is TGTGCCAGCAGCTCAAGGACAGCCCCCTACGAGCAGTACGTC.

The rearrangement links TRBV6-5 to TRBJ2-1, with 8 bases fitting TRBD1. CDR1 is MNHEY, CDR2 SVGAGI, per germline. The V and J ends lost 0 bases and 6 bases, in that order; junction bases with no gene match: 7. The CDR3 spans 16 residues. The CDR3, as DNA: TGTGCCAGCAGTTACTCGCGAATGACAGGGGCCAATGAGCAGTTCTTC. It translates to CASSYSRMTGANEQFF.

The chain couples TRBV19 to TRBJ2-3, with D hard to call. The length of the CDR3 is 13 residues. Germline CDR1 reads LNHDA; CDR2 reads SQIVND (reference sequence). Deletions cut 0 bases from V and 5 bases from J, with 6 bases between. The CDR3 loop is CASSIDWRDTQYF. As DNA, the CDR3 is TGTGCCAGTAGTATAGATTGGAGAGATACGCAGTATTTT.

The chain has TRBV2 and TRBJ2-1, with TRBD2 matching over 10 bases. Trimming at V came to 7 bases and at J to 7 bases, leaving 7 bases not matched to a gene. The CDR3 runs 14 residues. Germline assignment: CDR1 SNHLY and CDR2 FYNNEI. The CDR3 DNA reads TGTGCCAGCACCGGACTAGCGGCGGGGAATGAGCAGTTCTTC. The encoded protein is CASTGLAAGNEQFF. The full variable domain, in which reference TRBV2 and TRBJ2-1 provide the parts outside the CDR3, is EPEVTQTPSHQVTQMGQEVILRCVPISNHLYFYWYRQILGQKVEFLVSFYNNEISEKSEIFDDQFSVERPDGSNFTLKIRSTKLEDSAMYFCASTGLAAGNEQFFGPGTRLTVL.

The genes are TRBV30 and TRBJ2-2; D gene uncertain. With 5 bases removed from V and 1 base from J, the gap between germline ends came to 5 bases. The CDR3 has 12 amino acids. Germline V gene lookup returns CDR1 GTSNPN and CDR2 SVGIG (reference sequence). CDR3 in amino acids: CAWLGNTGELFF. The DNA of the CDR3 is TGTGCCTGGCTGGGGAACACCGGGGAGCTGTTTTTT.

The chain couples TRBV5-4 to TRBJ2-7; tentative D call: TRBD1 (5 bases). The CDR3 length is 15 residues. Between the trimmed V and J ends, which lost 2 bases and 6 bases, there was a span of 18 bases. Per germline, CDR1 SGHNT and CDR2 YYREEE (reference sequence). The chain's CDR3 is CASSFAPGQGSEQYV. CDR3 DNA: TGTGCCAGCAGCTTCGCCCCGGGCCAGGGATCCGAGCAGTACGTC.

This clonotype was seen a handful of times. DNA for the CDR3: TGTGCCAGCAGCTTAGAGGCATCCAAAAGACCCTACGAGCAGTACTTC. It translates to CASSLEASKRPYEQYF. The V and J genes are TRBV11-2 and TRBJ2-7; D not resolved. V lost 0 bases and J 2 bases, leaving 14 bases between the germline ends. Germline CDR1 SGHAT, CDR2 FQNNGV. CDR3 length: 16 amino acids. Variable domain in full (rest from reference TRBV11-2 and TRBJ2-7): EAGVAQSPRYKIIEKRQSVAFWCNPISGHATLYWYQQILGQGPKLLIQFQNNGVVDDSQLPKDRFSAERLKGVDSTLKIQPAKLEDSAVYLCASSLEASKRPYEQYFGPGTRLTVT.

The chain employs TRBV29-1 and TRBJ2-1; the match to TRBD2 covers 10 bases. V lost 1 base and J lost 9; bases outside the gene matches: 6. In germline, CDR1 is SQVTM, CDR2 ANQGSEA. The CDR3 runs to 14 residues. The CDR3 nucleotides read TGCAGCGTTGAAGGGCTAGCGGGAGTTTTTGAGCAGTTCTTC. Translating it yields CSVEGLAGVFEQFF.

Comment on this clonotype: The junction departs from germline at one end; a sequencing error may be responsible. J is TRBJ1-2 and V is TRBV7-9, with 7 bases aligning to TRBD1. There are 14 residues in the CDR3. Germline values: CDR1 SEHNR, CDR2 FQNEAQ (reference sequence). CDR3 coding DNA: TGTGCCGGCAGCCTATCAGGGGGAAACTATGGCTACACCTTC. It yields the protein CAGSLSGGNYGYTF.

CDR3 in amino acids: CASSWGQGDTDTIYF. The CDR3 DNA reads TGCGCCAGCAGCTGGGGACAGGGTGATACGGACACCATATATTTT. J is TRBJ1-3 and V is TRBV5-1; 9 nucleotides agree with TRBD1. CDR1 and CDR2 (germline): SGHRS, YFSETQ. J was trimmed by 8 bases and V by 3 bases; bases with no gene match: 9. The CDR3 is made up of 15 amino acids.

The V gene is TRBV28, the J gene TRBJ2-2; D not resolved. Germline lookup yields CDR1 MDHEN and CDR2 SYDVKM. The CDR3 has 13 residues. The V gene lost 2 bases and the J gene lost 4 bases, with 5 bases spanning the gap. The chain's CDR3 is CASSLRVTGELFF. The CDR3 nucleotides read TGTGCCAGCAGTTTAAGGGTCACCGGGGAGCTGTTTTTT.

This clonotype was seen a few times. The chain employs TRBV6-5 and TRBJ2-1; no definite D call. Germline loops: CDR1 MNHEY, CDR2 SVGAGI. V was clipped by 3 bases and J by 6 bases, with 3 bases between them. There are 11 residues in the CDR3. Here the CDR3 DNA reads TGTGCCAGCAGTTATATCAATGAGCAGTTCTTC. Residues: CASSYINEQFF.

The V call is TRBV6-6, the J call TRBJ2-7, with a weak D call TRBD2 (5 bases). Germline-derived CDR1 and CDR2 are MNHNY and SVGAGI (reference sequence). The CDR3 is 14 amino acids. The germline V and J ends were trimmed by 8 bases and 7 bases, with 21 bases remaining between them. This CDR3 is CASRTGPEPGEQYV. The CDR3 coding sequence is TGTGCCAGCCGAACCGGACCTGAACCGGGGGAGCAGTACGTC.

This clonotype came up once. One end of the junction is discordant with germline, which a read error may explain. The CDR3, as DNA: TGTGCCAGCAGCTTGATGGGACAGTTCCTCTTC. Translation gives CASSLMGQFLF. The rearrangement links TRBV5-6 to TRBJ2-1, with 7 bases matching TRBD1. This CDR3 spans 11 amino acids. The germline gives CDR1 SGHDT, CDR2 YYEEEE.

V gene TRBV5-4 combines with J gene TRBJ2-3; 9 bases fit TRBD2. CDR1 is SGHNT, CDR2 YYREEE, per germline (reference sequence). The V and J ends lost 7 bases and 6 bases, in that order; junction bases with no gene match: 12. This CDR3 is built from 15 residues. The CDR3 DNA follows: TGTGCCAGCCCCCCCCTAGCGGGGCCCTCGGATACGCAGTATTTT. It encodes CASPPLAGPSDTQYF.

The chain links TRBV7-9 to TRBJ1-5; D gene ambiguous. V was shortened by 4 bases and J by 10 bases, with 23 bases between the two germline ends. The CDR3 runs 16 residues. From germline, CDR1 is SEHNR and CDR2 FQNEAQ (reference sequence). CDR3: CASSSLLGGFRGPQHF. The CDR3 coding sequence is TGTGCCAGCAGCTCCCTTCTTGGAGGGTTCCGAGGTCCCCAGCATTTT.

In DNA, the CDR3 is TGTGCCAGCAGTGCCCACAGCGTCGGCACTGAAGCTTTCTTT. This encodes CASSAHSVGTEAFF. V and J are TRBV2 and TRBJ1-1; D remains unclear. V lost 4 bases to trimming and J lost 4 bases, with 13 bases between them. The CDR3 spans 14 residues. The V gene's germline CDR1 is SNHLY and CDR2 FYNNEI. The complete variable domain, with remaining parts taken from reference TRBV2 and TRBJ1-1, reads EPEVTQTPSHQVTQMGQEVILRCVPISNHLYFYWYRQILGQKVEFLVSFYNNEISEKSEIFDDQFSVERPDGSNFTLKIRSTKLEDSAMYFCASSAHSVGTEAFFGQGTRLTVV.

The V and J genes are TRBV9 and TRBJ1-2; D is unclear. This CDR3 has 15 amino acids. CDR1 and CDR2 (germline): SGDLS, YYNGEE. The V end was cut by 3 bases, the J end by 3 bases, with 15 bases between. The CDR3 loop reads CASSGLTETYYGYTF. The CDR3 DNA reads as TGTGCCAGCAGCGGTTTGACTGAGACTTACTATGGCTACACCTTC. The whole variable domain, remainder taken from reference TRBV9 and TRBJ1-2, is DSGVTQTPKHLITATGQRVTLRCSPRSGDLSVYWYQQSLDQGLQFLIQYYNGEERAKGNILERFSAQQFPDLHSELNLSSLELGDSALYFCASSGLTETYYGYTFGSGTRLTVV.

This clonotype has only a few counts. The chain has TRBV6-5 and TRBJ2-1; D unresolved. CDR1 is MNHEY, CDR2 SVGAGI, per germline. V was pared by 0 bases and J by 8 bases, with 8 bases between. This CDR3 is 13 amino acids long. Written as DNA, the CDR3 is TGTGCCAGCAGTTACTCGATGGGGTATGAGCAGTTCTTC. As protein: CASSYSMGYEQFF.

The J gene is TRBJ2-1, the V gene TRBV12-3 or TRBV12-4; 15 bases map to TRBD2. Losses at the gene ends were 6 bases for V and 2 bases for J; bases not matched to a gene: 8. This CDR3 contains 18 residues. CDR3 nucleotide sequence: TGTGCCAGCAGATGGGGACTAGCGGGGGGTCCCGCCTACAATGAGCAGTTCTTC. This encodes CASRWGLAGGPAYNEQFF.

This chain uses TRBV20-1 with TRBJ1-2; D gene unclear. V lost 0 bases, J lost 0 bases, and 11 bases lay in between. The CDR3 consists of 15 residues. In germline, CDR1 is DFQATT, CDR2 SNEGSKA (reference sequence). CDR3 nucleotides: TGCAGTGCTAGAGATATCGGCAGCCCTAACTATGGCTACACCTTC. Encoded protein: CSARDIGSPNYGYTF.

In its sample, this clonotype was seen once. The chain uses TRBV5-4 and TRBJ1-2; TRBD1 agrees at 8 bases. V lost 4 bases and J lost 8; bases outside the gene matches: 7. The CDR3 runs 13 residues. Germline assignment: CDR1 SGHNT and CDR2 YYREEE (reference sequence). CDR3 bases: TGTGCCAGCAGCAAGGGACAGGTGGGAGGCTACACCTTC. Encoded protein: CASSKGQVGGYTF.

This sequence joins TRBV11-2 and TRBJ2-2, with 9 nucleotides matching TRBD2. Germline loops: CDR1 SGHAT, CDR2 FQNNGV. This CDR3 has 19 residues. The J segment lost 0 bases and the V segment lost 5 bases, leaving 13 bases of the junction unmatched. The CDR3 nucleotides read TGTGCCAGCAGCCGGTTTTTAGCGGGAGATCCCCCGAACACCGGGGAGCTGTTTTTT. Translated: CASSRFLAGDPPNTGELFF.